This entry concerns a single TCR beta chain. Antigen specificity is unknown. This entry is derived from a study of shared clonotypes between healthy human individuals. The CDR3 runs to 14 residues. The germline CDR1 and CDR2 sequences are SGDLS and YYNGEE. Between the trimmed V and J ends, which lost 0 bases and 3 bases, there was a span of 9 bases. General study results and limits: Among non-shared clonotypes, generation probabilities were lower than among those shared by all four donors.

In the source study's methods: Filtering differed for immunoSEQ, which gave only junction sequences without quality scores. Generated by immunoSEQ multiplex PCR, the TCRdb table keeps only in-frame clones and is missing some. Clone size and the V and J calls come from that table; the DNA yielded D and trimming. Seen here are 2 million to 2.5 million clones, approximately 93% observed once, and the top ten hold 0.39%. The rearrangement joins TRBV9 to TRBJ2-5; D is perhaps TRBD1 or TRBD2 (5 bases each). The sample taken for sequencing was naive CD4+ T cells from PBMCs. Stated subset: CD45RA+ positively selected. The receptor's source is a man aged 18-30 years in good health. Some clones in this sample may be carry-over from other donors' samples. The CDR3 loop is CASSVGGPKETQYF. The CDR3 nucleotides are TGTGCCAGCAGCGTAGGGGGACCAAAAGAGACCCAGTACTTC. Variable domain in full (rest from reference TRBV9 and TRBJ2-5): DSGVTQTPKHLITATGQRVTLRCSPRSGDLSVYWYQQSLDQGLQFLIQYYNGEERAKGNILERFSAQQFPDLHSELNLSSLELGDSALYFCASSVGGPKETQYFGPGTRLLVL.